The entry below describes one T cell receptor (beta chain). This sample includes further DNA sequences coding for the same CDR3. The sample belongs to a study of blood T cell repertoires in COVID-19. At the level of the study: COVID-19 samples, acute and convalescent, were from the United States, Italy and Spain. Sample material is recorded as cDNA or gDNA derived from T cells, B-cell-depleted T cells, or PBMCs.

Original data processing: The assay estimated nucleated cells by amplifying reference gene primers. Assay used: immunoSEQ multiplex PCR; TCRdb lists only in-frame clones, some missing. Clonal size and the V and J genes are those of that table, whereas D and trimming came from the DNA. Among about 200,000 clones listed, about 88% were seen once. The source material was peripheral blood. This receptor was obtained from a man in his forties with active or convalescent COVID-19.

Here the CDR3 DNA reads TGCGCCAGCAGCTTGGGGCAGGGAGGCACTGAAGCTTTCTTT. Residues: CASSLGQGGTEAFF. The V and J genes are TRBV5-1 and TRBJ1-1, with D tentatively TRBD1 (5 bases). The CDR3 contains 14 residues. V lost 0 bases and J lost 4, with 10 bases in between. Germline loops: CDR1 SGHRS, CDR2 YFSETQ.